Listed below are T cell receptor beta chains from one sample, sequenced in a study of CD4 T cells in relation to SARS-CoV-2 and coronaviruses. These receptors' antigens are unknown. The data were produced by immunoSEQ multiplex PCR, yet TCRdb's version contains in-frame clones alone and is incomplete. This sample has some 21,000 clones, with 76% found just once. The sequencing sample was made of CD4+ T cells from PBMCs, cultured in vitro. Receptors originate from a human donor in good health. CDR3s include the opening cysteine and the closing phenylalanine or tryptophan. D genes are given only for firm matches. Size is omitted from some rows. Given values are once, few, many or a class for expanded clones.

V gene: TRBV3-1/TRBV3-2; J gene: TRBJ2-7; D gene: NA; clone size: NA; CDR3 DNA: TGTGCCAGCAGCCAAGGCCCCCCCGGGGAGCAGTACTTC; CDR3 protein: CASSQGPPGEQYF
V gene: TRBV7-9; J gene: TRBJ2-7; D gene: NA; clone size: NA; CDR3 DNA: TGTGCCAGCAGCTTATGGTCGGCTTACGAGCAGTACTTC; CDR3 protein: CASSLWSAYEQYF
V gene: TRBV4-1; J gene: TRBJ1-6; D gene: NA; clone size: NA; CDR3 DNA: TGCGCCAGCAGCCAGCCGACAGGTTTTGGTAATAATTCACCCCTCCACTTT; CDR3 protein: CASSQPTGFGNNSPLHF
V gene: TRBV27; J gene: TRBJ2-5; D gene: TRBD2; clone size: NA; CDR3 DNA: TGTGCCAGCAGTCGGACTAGCGGGAGGGTGACCCAGTACTTC; CDR3 protein: CASSRTSGRVTQYF
V gene: TRBV20-1; J gene: TRBJ1-6; D gene: NA; clone size: NA; CDR3 DNA: TGCACCGCGAAGGAGAGGTCACCCCTCCACTTT; CDR3 protein: CTAKERSPLHF
V gene: TRBV7-8; J gene: TRBJ2-1; D gene: NA; clone size: few; CDR3 DNA: TGTGCCAGCAGCTTAAGATTCCAGGGCAATGAGCAGTTCTTC; CDR3 protein: CASSLRFQGNEQFF
V gene: TRBV5-6; J gene: TRBJ2-7; D gene: NA; clone size: NA; CDR3 DNA: TGTGCCAGCAGCTTGGAGTACGAGCAGTACTTC; CDR3 protein: CASSLEYEQYF
V gene: TRBV15; J gene: TRBJ1-2; D gene: NA; clone size: NA; CDR3 DNA: TGTGCCACCAGCAGAGAGTTCATGGAGTACGGCTACACCTTC; CDR3 protein: CATSREFMEYGYTF
V gene: TRBV3-1/TRBV3-2; J gene: TRBJ1-1; D gene: TRBD1; clone size: once; CDR3 DNA: TGTGCCAGCAGCCAGGGGACAGGGAGCACTGAAGCTTTCTTT; CDR3 protein: CASSQGTGSTEAFF
V gene: TRBV20-1; J gene: TRBJ2-1; D gene: TRBD1; clone size: NA; CDR3 DNA: TGCAGTGCTAGTTCCGGGACAGGGTCCTACAATGAGCAGTTCTTC; CDR3 protein: CSASSGTGSYNEQFF
V gene: TRBV14; J gene: TRBJ2-1; D gene: TRBD1; clone size: NA; CDR3 DNA: TGTGCCAGCAGCCGGACTGGGACAGGGGTTATCAATGAGCAGTTCTTC; CDR3 protein: CASSRTGTGVINEQFF
V gene: TRBV7-3; J gene: TRBJ2-5; D gene: TRBD2; clone size: NA; CDR3 DNA: TGTGCCAGCAGCTTATCTAGCGGGAGTGGAGAGACCCAGTACTTC; CDR3 protein: CASSLSSGSGETQYF
V gene: TRBV11-3; J gene: TRBJ2-3; D gene: NA; clone size: NA; CDR3 DNA: TGTGCCAGCAGCCCACAGCTGGGCCCAAACACAGATACGCAGTATTTT; CDR3 protein: CASSPQLGPNTDTQYF
V gene: TRBV9; J gene: TRBJ2-1; D gene: TRBD2; clone size: NA; CDR3 DNA: TGTGCCAGCAGTGAGGAGCGGGAGTACAATGAGCAGTTCTTC; CDR3 protein: CASSEEREYNEQFF
V gene: TRBV25-1; J gene: TRBJ1-4; D gene: NA; clone size: NA; CDR3 DNA: TGTGCCAGCACTCCAGGGGCTAGTGAAAAACTGTTTTTT; CDR3 protein: CASTPGASEKLFF
V gene: TRBV5-8; J gene: TRBJ2-1; D gene: TRBD2; clone size: few; CDR3 DNA: TGTGCCAGCAGCTTGGAAAGGCTAGCGGGTGCCAATGAGCAGTTCTTC; CDR3 protein: CASSLERLAGANEQFF
V gene: TRBV7-2; J gene: TRBJ1-2; D gene: NA; clone size: NA; CDR3 DNA: TGTGCCAGCAGCCCCTTTGGTCGGACAGATAACTATGGCTACACCTTC; CDR3 protein: CASSPFGRTDNYGYTF
V gene: TRBV28; J gene: TRBJ1-5; D gene: NA; clone size: NA; CDR3 DNA: TGTGCCAGCAGCCCTACTAGCAATCAGCCCCAGCATTTT; CDR3 protein: CASSPTSNQPQHF
V gene: TRBV6-5; J gene: TRBJ1-5; D gene: NA; clone size: NA; CDR3 DNA: TGTGCCAGCAGTTCCCCTAATCAGCCCCAGCATTTT; CDR3 protein: CASSSPNQPQHF
V gene: TRBV5-1; J gene: TRBJ1-3; D gene: NA; clone size: once; CDR3 DNA: TGCGCCAGCAGCCTTACCGGGGCCCGCTCTGGAAACACCATATATTTT; CDR3 protein: CASSLTGARSGNTIYF
V gene: TRBV6-1; J gene: TRBJ2-3; D gene: NA; clone size: few; CDR3 DNA: TGTGCCAGCAGTGAAGAGTACAAATTGGCGCAGTATTTT; CDR3 protein: CASSEEYKLAQYF
V gene: TRBV6-5; J gene: TRBJ1-4; D gene: NA; clone size: NA; CDR3 DNA: TGTGCCAGCAGCCCGGTTGACCCTGGGGGTGAAAAACTGTTTTTT; CDR3 protein: CASSPVDPGGEKLFF
V gene: TRBV12-5; J gene: TRBJ1-5; D gene: NA; clone size: NA; CDR3 DNA: TGTGCTAGTGGTTTGGCCGACACGCGATCCTTCAATCAGCCCCAGCATTTT; CDR3 protein: CASGLADTRSFNQPQHF
V gene: TRBV3-1/TRBV3-2; J gene: TRBJ2-5; D gene: NA; clone size: once; CDR3 DNA: TGTGCCAGCAGCCCGCCCGTCCTTAAGGCCCAGTACTTC; CDR3 protein: CASSPPVLKAQYF
V gene: TRBV3-1/TRBV3-2; J gene: TRBJ2-2; D gene: NA; clone size: once; CDR3 DNA: TGTGCCAGCAGCTTCCTAGGGGACACCGGGGAGCTGTTTTTT; CDR3 protein: CASSFLGDTGELFF
V gene: TRBV6-2/TRBV6-3; J gene: TRBJ1-3; D gene: TRBD1; clone size: NA; CDR3 DNA: TGTGCCAGCAGTTCCGGACAGGGAGGACAATCCACCATATATTTT; CDR3 protein: CASSSGQGGQSTIYF
V gene: TRBV6-1; J gene: TRBJ2-7; D gene: NA; clone size: NA; CDR3 DNA: TGTGCCAGCAGTGAAACCCCATGGGGTACCTACGAGCAGTACTTC; CDR3 protein: CASSETPWGTYEQYF
V gene: TRBV5-1; J gene: TRBJ2-5; D gene: NA; clone size: NA; CDR3 DNA: TGCGCCAGCAGACGGGGACGGGAGACCCAGTACTTC; CDR3 protein: CASRRGRETQYF